These 21 T cell receptor beta chains came from one sample sequenced in a study of OX40 agonist ivuxolimab in advanced cancers. Clones were sequenced by immunoSEQ multiplex PCR, and TCRdb holds only the in-frame ones, with some missing. The table shows around 33,000 clones, with around 90% occurring only once. Specimen: CD4+ or CD8+ T cells sorted from blood, collected in a trial of the OX40 agonist ivuxolimab. The receptors stem from an adult with an advanced solid tumor such as melanoma, head and neck, liver or kidney cancer.

The chain combines TRBV19 with TRBJ2-4; D might be TRBD1 (6 bases). This CDR3 comprises 18 residues. Germline CDR1 reads LNHDA; CDR2 reads SQIVND (reference sequence). V lost 3 bases and J 1 base, leaving 19 bases between the germline ends. The CDR3 nucleotides are TGTGCCAGTAGTATGGAACCGACAGGCCTTACGGCCAAAAACATTCAGTACTTC. Residues: CASSMEPTGLTAKNIQYF.

The chain links TRBV28 to TRBJ2-7; possible D gene TRBD2, 8 bases. The length of the CDR3 is 18 residues. The V gene lost 5 bases and the J gene lost 3 bases, with 26 bases spanning the gap. Germline lookup yields CDR1 MDHEN and CDR2 SYDVKM. CDR3 bases: TGTGCCAGCAGTCTCGGGGGGGTGAGACAGGGCATACTCTACGAGCAGTACTTC. Translation gives CASSLGGVRQGILYEQYF. The entire variable domain, with the rest obtained from reference TRBV28 and TRBJ2-7, is as follows: DVKVTQSSRYLVKRTGEKVFLECVQDMDHENMFWYRQDPGLGLRLIYFSYDVKMKEKGDIPEGYSVSREKKERFSLILESASTNQTSMYLCASSLGGVRQGILYEQYFGPGTRLTVT.

The V and J genes are TRBV5-5 and TRBJ2-5; D is uncertain. Germline-derived CDR1 and CDR2 are SGHKS and YYEKEE (reference sequence). V lost 0 bases and J 5 bases, leaving 2 bases between the germline ends. The length of the CDR3 is 11 residues. CDR3 DNA: TGTGCCAGCAGCTTGGCGGAGACCCAGTACTTC. It encodes CASSLAETQYF.

The chain has TRBV5-8 and TRBJ2-7; 10 bases are a match to TRBD2. This CDR3 has 13 amino acids. V dropped 3 bases and J dropped 10; count of bases not matched to a gene: 7. Germline loops: CDR1 SGHTS, CDR2 YDEGEE. The CDR3 is CASSSNSGRSQYF. The CDR3 region has the DNA TGTGCCAGCAGCTCAAATAGCGGGAGGAGCCAGTACTTC.

The chain is built from TRBV7-9 and TRBJ1-2; D is perhaps TRBD1 (6 bases). The CDR3 is 12 residues long. Germline V gene sequence: CDR1 SEHNR, CDR2 FQNEAQ (reference sequence). Trimming shortened V by 5 bases and J by 7 bases, and 11 bases separated the two germline ends. CDR3 protein: CASSPDSGGYTF. CDR3 DNA: TGTGCCAGCAGCCCGGACAGTGGTGGCTACACCTTC. Variable domain in full (rest from reference TRBV7-9 and TRBJ1-2): DTGVSQNPRHKITKRGQNVTFRCDPISEHNRLYWYRQTLGQGPEFLTYFQNEAQLEKSRLLSDRFSAERPKGSFSTLEIQRTEQGDSAMYLCASSPDSGGYTFGSGTRLTVV.

V and J are TRBV4-2 and TRBJ2-6; D ambiguous. The V and J ends lost 5 bases and 5 bases respectively, with 16 bases between them. The CDR3 runs 16 residues. The germline V gene has CDR1 LGHNA and CDR2 YNFKEQ. The CDR3 here is CASSIVLQSRANVLTF. The DNA for the CDR3 is TGTGCCAGCAGCATAGTGTTACAAAGTCGGGCCAACGTCCTGACTTTC.

Points on this clone: The sample holds other DNA sequences that translate to the same CDR3. The gene calls are TRBV30 and TRBJ2-3; the D is unclear. Deletions cut 4 bases from V and 4 bases from J, with 12 bases between. Germline lookup yields CDR1 GTSNPN and CDR2 SVGIG (reference sequence). This CDR3 is built from 13 residues. The CDR3 loop is CAWNPALADTQYF. CDR3 nucleotide sequence: TGTGCCTGGAATCCTGCTCTGGCAGATACGCAGTATTTT.

The V gene is TRBV6-1, the J gene TRBJ1-2; TRBD1 aligns across 7 bases. Per the germline V gene, CDR1 is MNHNS and CDR2 is SASEGT. Germline trimming cut 9 bases from V and 8 bases from J; bases unmatched to any gene: 9. CDR3 size: 12 residues. This CDR3 reads CASASGGYGYTF. The CDR3, as DNA: TGTGCCAGTGCCTCAGGGGGATACGGCTACACCTTC.

The chain combines TRBV5-1 with TRBJ2-7; maybe TRBD1 (6 bases). V lost 7 bases and J lost 0, with 14 bases in between. CDR1 is SGHRS and CDR2 is YFSETQ in the germline V gene. The CDR3 runs 14 residues. The CDR3 bases are TGCGCCAGCGGGCGACAGGCAAGCTCCTACGAGCAGTACTTC. This codes for CASGRQASSYEQYF. Full variable domain (outside the CDR3, taken from reference TRBV5-1 and TRBJ2-7): KAGVTQTPRYLIKTRGQQVTLSCSPISGHRSVSWYQQTPGQGLQFLFEYFSETQRNKGNFPGRFSGRQFSNSRSEMNVSTLELGDSALYLCASGRQASSYEQYFGPGTRLTVT.

V usage is TRBV18 and J usage is TRBJ1-1; 9 bases fit TRBD1. Per germline, CDR1 KGHSH and CDR2 LQKENI. The CDR3 totals 14 residues. The J segment lost 4 bases and the V segment lost 6 bases, leaving 6 bases of the junction unmatched. The CDR3 DNA reads as TGTGCCAGCTCCCCGGGACAGGGTAGCACTGAAGCTTTCTTT. Translated: CASSPGQGSTEAFF.

The chain carries TRBV28 and TRBJ2-2; D unresolved. Trimming took off 7 bases at V and 1 base at J, with 7 bases between the two ends. This CDR3 is built from 13 residues. Germline V gene data show CDR1 as MDHEN and CDR2 as SYDVKM. CDR3 bases: TGTGCCAGCACGTTTAGGAACACCGGGGAGCTGTTTTTT. This gives the protein CASTFRNTGELFF.

This sequence joins TRBV19 and TRBJ2-7; TRBD1 matches 8 bases. This CDR3 contains 15 residues. The V segment lost 7 bases and the J segment 5 bases; nucleotides outside the gene matches: 13. Germline V gene lookup returns CDR1 LNHDA and CDR2 SQIVND (reference sequence). CDR3 nucleotide sequence: TGTGCCAGTACTGAATCGCAGGGGGCTCGGCACGAGCAGTACTTC. This translates into CASTESQGARHEQYF.

V gene TRBV6-5 combines with J gene TRBJ2-7; TRBD2 might be the D (7 bases). The CDR3 totals 14 residues. CDR1 and CDR2 (germline): MNHEY, SVGAGI. V lost 2 bases to trimming and J lost 3 bases, with 11 bases between them. The DNA of the CDR3 is TGTGCCAGCAGTTACGGGGGGGCCCTCTACGAGCAGTACTTC. Amino acids: CASSYGGALYEQYF.

Only one count was recorded for this clone. V gene TRBV11-3 combines with J gene TRBJ2-3; no reliable D call. CDR3 length: 14 residues. V was trimmed by 1 base and J by 9 bases, leaving 14 bases between them. Germline V CDR1 and CDR2: SGHNT, YENEEA. The CDR3 here is CASSLGSGTETQYF. As DNA, the CDR3 is TGTGCCAGCAGCTTAGGAAGTGGAACGGAGACGCAGTATTTT.

The CDR3 region has the DNA TGTGCCAGCAGTTCACACGAGAACACTGAAGCTTTCTTT. Protein: CASSSHENTEAFF. The chain joins TRBV28 to TRBJ1-1, with D uncertain. The V gene lost 4 bases and the J gene lost 1 base, with 7 bases spanning the gap. There are 13 residues in the CDR3. CDR1 and CDR2 (germline): MDHEN, SYDVKM.

This sequence joins TRBV12-5 and TRBJ2-2; 7 bases align to TRBD2. The CDR3 contains 16 residues. CDR1 is LGHNT, CDR2 FRNRAP, per germline. V shed 5 bases, J shed 6 bases, and the junction held 12 bases outside the gene matches. CDR3 nucleotides: TGTGCTAGTGGTGTCCGGGCGGGAGTCCATCCCGGGGAGCTGTTTTTT. Translation: CASGVRAGVHPGELFF.

This chain uses TRBV6-1 with TRBJ2-7; 10 nucleotides line up with TRBD1. CDR1 is MNHNS, CDR2 SASEGT, per germline. CDR3 length: 13 residues. The trim removed 6 bases at V and 5 bases at J, leaving 4 bases unmatched. CDR3 nucleotide sequence: TGTGCCAGCAGGGGACAGGGGTCGGACGAGCAGTACTTC. Its translation is CASRGQGSDEQYF.

This rearrangement joins TRBV28 to TRBJ2-2; D might be TRBD1 (6 bases). The V end was cut by 10 bases, the J end by 2 bases, with 11 bases between. This CDR3 contains 13 residues. Germline V gives CDR1 MDHEN, CDR2 SYDVKM. CDR3 DNA: TGTGCCACGCAGGGACACAACACCGGGGAGCTGTTTTTT. Translated, it gives CATQGHNTGELFF. Combining the CDR3 with reference TRBV28 and TRBJ2-2 gives the whole variable domain DVKVTQSSRYLVKRTGEKVFLECVQDMDHENMFWYRQDPGLGLRLIYFSYDVKMKEKGDIPEGYSVSREKKERFSLILESASTNQTSMYLCATQGHNTGELFFGEGSRLTVL.

The V and J genes are TRBV7-9 and TRBJ2-3, with D perhaps assigned TRBD1 or TRBD2 (5 bases each). The germline V and J ends were trimmed by 5 bases and 3 bases, with 15 bases remaining between them. The length of the CDR3 is 15 residues. Looked up from germline, CDR1 is SEHNR and CDR2 is FQNEAQ (reference sequence). The chain's CDR3 is CASSIITGRTDTQYF. The DNA for the CDR3 is TGTGCCAGCAGCATCATTACGGGACGGACAGATACGCAGTATTTT.

The chain carries TRBV13 and TRBJ1-3; D uncertain. Between the trimmed V and J ends, which lost 7 bases and 2 bases, there was a span of 12 bases. The CDR3 has 14 amino acids. Germline CDR1 and CDR2: PRHDT and FYEKMQ (reference sequence). The CDR3 region is CASMQKGTGNTIYF. The DNA for the CDR3 is TGTGCCAGCATGCAAAAGGGAACTGGAAACACCATATATTTT. Filled out from reference TRBV13 and TRBJ1-3, the complete variable domain reads AAGVIQSPRHLIKEKRETATLKCYPIPRHDTVYWYQQGPGQDPQFLISFYEKMQSDKGSIPDRFSAQQFSDYHSELNMSSLELGDSALYFCASMQKGTGNTIYFGEGSWLTVV.

This clone was seen only once. V usage is TRBV9 and J usage is TRBJ2-1, with 9 bases identical to TRBD2. Germline assignment: CDR1 SGDLS and CDR2 YYNGEE. V trimming: 0 bases; J trimming: 3 bases; junction bases outside the gene matches: 4. The CDR3 extends over 16 amino acids. The CDR3 region has the DNA TGTGCCAGCAGCGTAGTGGCTAGCGGGGTCTACAATGAGCAGTTCTTC. Amino acids: CASSVVASGVYNEQFF.